Listed below are T cell receptor beta chains from one sample, sequenced in a study of Graves' ophthalmopathy and Graves' hyperthyroidism. TCRdb reanalysed the multiplex PCR reads using MiXCR and keeps one entry per CDR3 protein. The data hold over a million distinct CDR3 sequences, with about two fifths observed a single time. The sequenced sample was peripheral blood or thyroid tissue (not recorded which). All receptors derive from an adult man with Graves' hyperthyroidism. Both conserved end residues are part of each CDR3. Fields, in order: D gene, CDR3 length, clone size, J gene, V gene, CDR3 protein, CDR3 DNA. A D gene is named only where the DNA matches it firmly. Clone size is shown for a subset of rows, as once, few, many or a class of expanded clone.

-,13,-,TRBJ1-1,TRBV5-1,CASSLGLGSEAFF,TGCGCCAGCAGCTTGGGTCTGGGCTCCGAAGCTTTCTTT
TRBD1,15,-,TRBJ1-6,TRBV20-1,CSAPDRVIYNSPLHF,TGCAGTGCTCCGGACAGGGTCATATATAATTCACCCCTCCACTTT
-,14,-,TRBJ2-5,TRBV6-1,CASSDRMYQETQYF,TGTGCCAGCAGTGACAGAATGTACCAAGAGACCCAGTACTTC
-,13,few,TRBJ2-7,TRBV20-1,CSAQTADLYEQYF,TGCAGTGCTCAGACCGCGGACTTATACGAGCAGTACTTC
-,15,few,TRBJ1-1,TRBV20-1,CSARDLGRMNTEAFF,TGCAGTGCTAGAGATTTAGGACGGATGAACACTGAAGCTTTCTTT
-,15,-,TRBJ1-5,TRBV9,CASKASGWGNQPQHF,TGTGCCAGCAAAGCCAGTGGGTGGGGCAATCAGCCCCAGCATTTT
TRBD1,15,many,TRBJ2-5,TRBV29-1,CSVEAPDRGRETQYF,TGCAGCGTTGAAGCTCCGGACAGGGGGCGGGAGACCCAGTACTTC
-,13,many,TRBJ1-1,TRBV20-1,CSATPPGLTEAFF,TGCAGTGCAACCCCCCCGGGGCTTACCGAAGCTTTCTTT
-,15,many,TRBJ1-1,TRBV9,CASSVAQVLDTEAFF,TGTGCCAGCAGCGTAGCTCAGGTCTTAGACACTGAAGCTTTCTTT
TRBD2,12,-,TRBJ2-5,TRBV12-3/TRBV12-4,CASRGGVETQYF,TGTGCCAGCCGGGGGGGGGTGGAGACCCAGTACTTC
-,14,-,TRBJ1-5,TRBV12-3/TRBV12-4,CATGGGGSNQPQHF,TGTGCCACCGGAGGCGGGGGTAGCAATCAGCCCCAGCATTTT
-,13,many,TRBJ1-2,TRBV19,CASSMIGNYGYTF,TGTGCCAGTAGTATGATAGGAAACTATGGCTACACCTTC
TRBD2,18,few,TRBJ2-5,TRBV7-9,CASSQDVATGGKQETQYF,TGCGCCAGCAGCCAAGACGTCGCGACGGGAGGGAAGCAAGAGACCCAGTACTTC
-,9,-,TRBJ1-6,TRBV2,CASSVGLHF,TGTGCCAGCAGTGTGGGACTCCACTTT
-,16,-,TRBJ1-1,TRBV20-1,CSARTPIIVFNTEAFF,TGCAGTGCTAGGACCCCCATTATAGTCTTTAACACTGAAGCTTTCTTT
-,13,few,TRBJ1-6,TRBV20-1,CSARENWGSPLHF,TGCAGTGCTAGAGAGAATTGGGGTTCACCCCTCCACTTT
-,13,few,TRBJ1-3,TRBV11-2,CASSLDYRNTIYF,TGTGCCAGCAGCTTAGATTACAGAAACACCATATATTTT
-,16,-,TRBJ2-5,TRBV2,CASNRREVGQMETQYF,TGTGCCAGCAACCGCAGGGAGGTGGGACAAATGGAGACCCAGTACTTC
TRBD1,14,few,TRBJ1-4,TRBV4-2,CASSQGTENEKLFF,TGTGCCAGCAGCCAGGGGACAGAAAATGAAAAACTGTTTTTT
-,14,-,TRBJ1-6,TRBV10-3,CAISCLTYNSPLHF,TGTGCCATCAGCTGCTTGACCTATAATTCACCCCTCCACTTT
-,14,-,TRBJ2-5,TRBV7-8,CASSRDGYQKTQYF,TGTGCCAGCAGCCGGGACGGATACCAAAAGACCCAGTACTTC
TRBD1,15,many,TRBJ1-5,TRBV7-2,CASSPGTERGQPQHF,TGTGCCAGCAGCCCAGGGACAGAACGCGGTCAGCCCCAGCATTTT
-,14,-,TRBJ1-5,TRBV29-1,CSVEGLAGDQPQHF,TGCAGCGTTGAGGGGCTAGCGGGGGATCAGCCCCAGCATTTT
TRBD2,16,few,TRBJ2-5,TRBV12-3/TRBV12-4,CASSLGPSGGWETQYF,TGTGCCAGCAGTTTAGGGCCTAGCGGGGGGTGGGAGACCCAGTACTTC
-,13,many,TRBJ1-1,TRBV15,CATSRAWNTEAFF,TGTGCCACCAGCAGGGCATGGAACACTGAAGCTTTCTTT
TRBD2,13,-,TRBJ2-2,TRBV24-1,CATSDRTSGELFF,TGTGCCACCAGTGACCGGACTAGCGGGGAGCTGTTTTTT
TRBD1,12,many,TRBJ2-7,TRBV19,CATVDREYEQYF,TGTGCCACCGTTGACAGGGAGTACGAGCAGTACTTC
-,15,-,TRBJ1-2,TRBV28,CASISAPIQGNGYTF,TGTGCCAGCATCTCGGCTCCTATACAGGGAAATGGCTACACCTTC